This entry lists 24 T cell receptor beta chains sequenced from one sample in a study of cytotoxic CD8 clonotypes in ibrutinib-treated CLL (dated by TCRdb to 2020 to 2023). The time point label, read with the paper, signifies: roughly 2 years on ibrutinib. The library was prepared using the immunoSEQ multiplex PCR assay. Entries here come from immuneACCESS through TCRdb and include only in-frame sequences with V and J called. Some clones fail to appear in such tables; in the studies checked, an unresolved V gene covers under half of the shortfall, and the cause of the remainder is unknown. The sample table holds approximately 210,000 clones, of which about 72% were seen once. The ten top clones hold about an eighth of the sample. The specimen comprised PBMCs, sampled after 24 months of ibrutinib treatment. These receptors were taken from a human donor with chronic lymphocytic leukemia.

The V gene is TRBV11-2, the J gene TRBJ2-2; D is perhaps TRBD2 (6 bases). Looked up from germline, CDR1 is SGHAT and CDR2 is FQNNGV. CDR3 length equals 14 residues. The V and J ends lost 1 base and 6 bases respectively, with 9 bases between them. The CDR3 sequence is CASSLAGGSGELFF. The CDR3 DNA reads as TGTGCCAGCAGCTTAGCTGGGGGGTCCGGGGAGCTGTTTTTT.

The chain joins TRBV4-3 to TRBJ2-3; 7 positions agree with TRBD2. The CDR3 has 14 residues. J gave up 3 bases and V 3 bases, and 3 bases lay outside the gene matches. Germline CDR1 is LGHNA and CDR2 is YSLEER. DNA for the CDR3: TGCGCCAGCAGCCAGGCACTAGCGACAGATACGCAGTATTTT. Translation: CASSQALATDTQYF.

The V call is TRBV11-2, the J call TRBJ2-7; 8 nucleotides align to TRBD2. The germline gives CDR1 SGHAT, CDR2 FQNNGV. V shed 1 base, J shed 1 base, and the junction held 3 bases outside the gene matches. The CDR3 sequence is 15 residues long. CDR3 sequence (DNA): TGTGCCAGCAGCTTAGGAGCGGGAGTGTCCTACGAGCAGTACTTC. Protein sequence: CASSLGAGVSYEQYF.

The gene calls are TRBV7-9 and TRBJ2-7; D is perhaps TRBD2 (5 bases). Trimming cost V 2 bases and J 3 bases, with 8 bases left between them. The CDR3 extends over 13 amino acids. Germline lookup yields CDR1 SEHNR and CDR2 FQNEAQ (reference sequence). The CDR3 coding sequence is TGTGCCAGCAGCTTAAAGCGGAACTACGAGCAGTACTTC. Translation gives CASSLKRNYEQYF.

In this sample, this clone turned up once. The chain recombines TRBV11-2 with TRBJ2-5; D gene unclear. The V end lost 2 bases, the J end lost 14 bases, and 21 bases lay between the germline ends. CDR1 and CDR2 from the germline V gene are SGHAT and FQNNGV. The CDR3 totals 14 residues. CDR3 sequence reads: CASSLQNGPEVGYF. CDR3 DNA: TGTGCCAGCAGCTTACAAAACGGGCCGGAAGTAGGATACTTC.

The V and J genes are TRBV5-6 and TRBJ2-3; D tentatively fits TRBD1 or TRBD2 (5 bases each). CDR1 and CDR2 (germline): SGHDT, YYEEEE. The CDR3 runs to 14 residues. The V end lost 3 bases, the J end lost 0 bases, and 8 bases lay between the germline ends. Here the CDR3 reads CASSWGYSTDTQYF. The DNA of the CDR3 is TGTGCCAGCAGCTGGGGGTATAGCACAGATACGCAGTATTTT.

This clone appeared a few times. V gene TRBV6-5 combines with J gene TRBJ2-7; the D gene is possibly TRBD1 (6 bases). The CDR3 consists of 13 residues. Trimming pared 7 bases from V and 7 bases from J, leaving 17 bases between. The germline V gene has CDR1 MNHEY and CDR2 SVGAGI. The CDR3 protein is CASTREGVGEQYF. CDR3 in DNA: TGTGCCAGCACCCGAGAGGGGGTCGGTGAGCAGTACTTC.

V usage is TRBV4-2 and J usage is TRBJ2-1, with a tentative D call TRBD2 (6 bases). Germline-derived CDR1 and CDR2 are LGHNA and YNFKEQ. V lost 2 bases to trimming and J lost 1 base, with 9 bases between them. The CDR3 length is 15 residues. The CDR3 loop reads CASSQTSFSYNEQFF. CDR3 nucleotides: TGTGCCAGCAGCCAAACTAGCTTTTCCTACAATGAGCAGTTCTTC.

J is TRBJ2-7 and V is TRBV7-6; D not resolved. The V gene's germline CDR1 is SGHVS and CDR2 FNYEAQ. The V end lost 7 bases, the J end lost 2 bases, and 15 bases lay between the germline ends. The CDR3 is 14 residues long. The CDR3 bases are TGTGCCAGCACTCCTGGCCGGGTCACCTACGAGCAGTACTTC. Translated, it gives CASTPGRVTYEQYF.

The chain links TRBV13 to TRBJ2-3; D unclear. This CDR3 region has 16 residues. With 1 base removed from V and 0 bases from J, the gap between germline ends came to 11 bases. Germline CDR1 and CDR2: PRHDT and FYEKMQ (reference sequence). The CDR3 is CASSLAGSTSTDTQYF. The DNA of the CDR3 is TGTGCCAGCAGCTTAGCCGGCAGTACTAGCACAGATACGCAGTATTTT. The full variable domain, rest sourced from reference TRBV13 and TRBJ2-3, is AAGVIQSPRHLIKEKRETATLKCYPIPRHDTVYWYQQGPGQDPQFLISFYEKMQSDKGSIPDRFSAQQFSDYHSELNMSSLELGDSALYFCASSLAGSTSTDTQYFGPGTRLTVL.

The chain recombines TRBV27 with TRBJ2-7; perhaps TRBD2 as D (5 bases). V lost 6 bases and J 3 bases, leaving 21 bases between the germline ends. The CDR3 is 16 residues long. Germline CDR1 reads MNHEY; CDR2 reads SMNVEV (reference sequence). The CDR3 nucleotides read TGTGCCAGCAGCCCGAGGCAGGCTAGCTACTTCTACGAGCAGTACTTC. The encoded protein is CASSPRQASYFYEQYF.

The rearrangement joins TRBV19 to TRBJ2-3; possible D gene TRBD2, 6 bases. V gave up 5 bases and J gave up 4 bases, with 16 bases separating them. Germline V gene data show CDR1 as LNHDA and CDR2 as SQIVND (reference sequence). The CDR3 sequence is 15 residues long. The CDR3 region has the DNA TGTGCCAGTAGTGCGATGGTTGGAGGGTCAGATACGCAGTATTTT. This codes for CASSAMVGGSDTQYF.

The rearrangement links TRBV7-2 to TRBJ1-2; tentatively, D is TRBD1 (5 bases). Germline V gene lookup returns CDR1 SGHTA and CDR2 FQGNSA. This CDR3 contains 15 residues. The V end lost 3 bases, the J end lost 2 bases, and 13 bases lay between the germline ends. The CDR3 loop reads CASSFLGDVNYGYTF. The CDR3 DNA reads as TGTGCCAGCAGCTTTCTAGGGGATGTCAACTATGGCTACACCTTC.

The chain joins TRBV19 to TRBJ2-1; TRBD2 agrees at 10 bases. Looked up from germline, CDR1 is LNHDA and CDR2 is SQIVND (reference sequence). The length of the CDR3 is 13 residues. The V gene end was trimmed by 10 bases and the J gene end by 6 bases; junction bases not matched to a gene: 6. CDR3 loop: CAIGTSAINEQFF. CDR3 nucleotide sequence: TGTGCCATAGGGACTAGCGCTATCAATGAGCAGTTCTTC.

The rearrangement links TRBV10-3 to TRBJ2-3, with 7 bases matching TRBD2. Per the germline V gene, CDR1 is ENHRY and CDR2 is SYGVKD. The CDR3 contains 14 residues. V dropped 5 bases and J dropped 1; count of bases not matched to a gene: 3. The CDR3, as DNA: TGTGCCATCAGTCCTAGCGGAGGCACAGATACGCAGTATTTT. Its translation is CAISPSGGTDTQYF.

Only a few counts were recorded for this clone. V is TRBV7-9 and J is TRBJ1-1; D remains ambiguous. This CDR3 has 15 amino acids. Germline-derived CDR1 and CDR2 are SEHNR and FQNEAQ (reference sequence). Trimming cost V 1 base and J 9 bases, with 18 bases left between them. The CDR3 nucleotides are TGTGCCAGCAGCTTAGTTAGCAGACTACCGGCACAAGCTTTCTTT. Its protein product is CASSLVSRLPAQAFF.

The chain couples TRBV4-3 to TRBJ2-3; perhaps TRBD2 as D (5 bases). Germline assignment: CDR1 LGHNA and CDR2 YSLEER. This CDR3 spans 17 amino acids. The V end lost 1 base, the J end lost 7 bases, and 21 bases lay between the germline ends. CDR3 bases: TGCGCCAGCAGCCAAGTGGTCTCTGCGGACCTCGGGAATACGCAGTATTTT. It yields the protein CASSQVVSADLGNTQYF.

The chain has TRBV5-1 and TRBJ2-2; the D gene is possibly TRBD2 (5 bases). The CDR3 is 15 residues long. The V gene lost 5 bases and the J gene lost 4 bases, with 15 bases spanning the gap. CDR1 is SGHRS, CDR2 YFSETQ, per germline. CDR3 in amino acids: CASSEGAPSTGELFF. The DNA of the CDR3 is TGCGCCAGCAGTGAGGGCGCCCCCTCCACCGGGGAGCTGTTTTTT. Based on the CDR3 plus reference TRBV5-1 and TRBJ2-2, the full variable domain is KAGVTQTPRYLIKTRGQQVTLSCSPISGHRSVSWYQQTPGQGLQFLFEYFSETQRNKGNFPGRFSGRQFSNSRSEMNVSTLELGDSALYLCASSEGAPSTGELFFGEGSRLTVL.

This chain links TRBV9 with TRBJ2-3; 8 nucleotides line up with TRBD2. The V and J ends lost 0 bases and 4 bases, in that order; junction bases with no gene match: 10. Looked up from germline, CDR1 is SGDLS and CDR2 is YYNGEE. The CDR3 length is 17 residues. The CDR3 nucleotides read TGTGCCAGCAGCGTAGATCCGGGACTAGTTTCCCCAGATACGCAGTATTTT. This gives the protein CASSVDPGLVSPDTQYF.

This clone was recorded a few times. The rearrangement joins TRBV7-6 to TRBJ1-3, with D tentatively TRBD1 (5 bases). The length of the CDR3 is 17 residues. Per the germline V gene, CDR1 is SGHVS and CDR2 is FNYEAQ. V lost 0 bases and J lost 0, with 12 bases in between. The CDR3 region is CASSLAGRMSSGNTIYF. CDR3 sequence (DNA): TGTGCCAGCAGCTTAGCGGGACGGATGAGCTCTGGAAACACCATATATTTT. Combining the CDR3 with reference TRBV7-6 and TRBJ1-3 gives the whole variable domain GAGVSQSPRYKVTKRGQDVALRCDPISGHVSLYWYRQALGQGPEFLTYFNYEAQQDKSGLPNDRFSAERPEGSISTLTIQRTEQRDSAMYRCASSLAGRMSSGNTIYFGEGSWLTVV.

The CDR3 reads CASSLVGSGNTIYF. CDR3 coding DNA: TGTGCCAGCAGCTTAGTCGGGTCTGGAAACACCATATATTTT. The J gene is TRBJ1-3, the V gene TRBV11-2; D not resolved. V was trimmed by 1 base and J by 1 base, leaving 5 bases between them. This CDR3 has 14 amino acids. The germline CDR1 and CDR2 sequences are SGHAT and FQNNGV.

This sequence joins TRBV11-2 and TRBJ1-4; D may be TRBD1 (6 bases). CDR3 length: 19 residues. Germline V gene lookup returns CDR1 SGHAT and CDR2 FQNNGV. Between the trimmed V and J ends, which lost 5 bases and 3 bases, there was a span of 25 bases. CDR3 nucleotides: TGTGCCAGCAGCCCTTTCCTCTTCAGGGGATCCTCACCTAATGAAAAACTGTTTTTT. Protein product: CASSPFLFRGSSPNEKLFF.

The V and J genes are TRBV19 and TRBJ2-5; a possible D gene is TRBD1 (6 bases). Germline CDR1 reads LNHDA; CDR2 reads SQIVND (reference sequence). V was trimmed by 7 bases and J by 5 bases, leaving 8 bases between them. This CDR3 comprises 11 residues. Written as DNA, the CDR3 is TGTGCCAGTAACCAGGGGGAGACCCAGTACTTC. Protein product: CASNQGETQYF. Looking up the rest from reference TRBV19 and TRBJ2-5 gives the full variable domain: DGGITQSPKYLFRKEGQNVTLSCEQNLNHDAMYWYRQDPGQGLRLIYYSQIVNDFQKGDIAEGYSVSREKKESFPLTVTSAQKNPTAFYLCASNQGETQYFGPGTRLLVL.

The rearrangement links TRBV5-1 to TRBJ2-1; 8 bases line up with TRBD2. Germline loops: CDR1 SGHRS, CDR2 YFSETQ. The CDR3 is 19 residues long. The trim removed 2 bases at V and 5 bases at J, leaving 18 bases unmatched. CDR3 nucleotide sequence: TGCGCCAGCAGCTTCAAGCTACCCGCAGCGGGAGTAGAGGACAATGAGCAGTTCTTC. Its translation is CASSFKLPAAGVEDNEQFF.